The 9 T cell receptor beta chains listed next were all sequenced from one sample in a study of breast tumors, draining lymph nodes, adjacent tissues. Each CDR3 protein is one row after TCRdb ran MiXCR on the multiplex PCR reads. The data contain approximately 180,000 distinct CDR3 sequences, more than 25% of them seen just once; the ten biggest clones take up 3% to 4.5%. Samples came from axillary lymph nodes draining the breast cancer. Sequencing input: axillary lymph node tissue. All receptors come from a female donor with breast cancer. Some clones in this sample may be carry-over from other donors' samples.

V usage is TRBV12-3 or TRBV12-4 and J usage is TRBJ1-6; D is uncertain. The CDR3 loop spans 13 amino acids. The V end lost 3 bases, the J end lost 5 bases, and 5 bases lay between the germline ends. The CDR3 region has the DNA TGTGCCAGCAGTTTTTTGGATAATTCACCCCTCCACTTT. Its translation: CASSFLDNSPLHF.

This clonotype was detected many times. V usage is TRBV12-3 or TRBV12-4 and J usage is TRBJ2-7, with 8 bases matching TRBD2. The V and J ends lost 3 bases and 6 bases, in that order; junction bases with no gene match: 10. The CDR3 length is 15 residues. The DNA for the CDR3 is TGTGCCAGCAGTTTCGTGGGCGGGGGGTTGTTCGAGCAGTACTTC. The encoded protein is CASSFVGGGLFEQYF.

This clonotype has more than one count but fewer than ten. This may be a read error: a much more frequent sequence differs by one nucleotide. The chain joins TRBV9 to TRBJ2-6, with D possibly TRBD1 on 5 matching bases. Germline V CDR1 and CDR2: SGDLS, YYNGEE. The CDR3 consists of 16 residues. CDR3 nucleotide sequence: TGTGCCAGCAGCGGACGCAGGGAAGCTGGGGCCAACGCCCTGACTTTC. This codes for CASSGRREAGANALTF.

At least ten counts were recorded for this clonotype. This chain joins TRBV9 and TRBJ2-3, with D perhaps matching TRBD1 (5 bases). The CDR3 loop spans 15 amino acids. V was shortened by 0 bases and J by 2 bases, with 10 bases between the two germline ends. CDR1 is SGDLS, CDR2 YYNGEE, per germline. The CDR3 loop reads CASSVDDRTTDTQYF. The CDR3, as DNA: TGTGCCAGCAGCGTAGACGACAGAACCACAGATACGCAGTATTTT.

This clonotype was seen at least ten times. The chain joins TRBV19 to TRBJ1-5; D remains ambiguous. The V end was cut by 7 bases, the J end by 3 bases, with 13 bases between. The CDR3 sequence is 14 residues long. Germline V gene sequence: CDR1 LNHDA, CDR2 SQIVND (reference sequence). In DNA, the CDR3 is TGTGCCAGTACGGAGGGAAGGGTCAATCAGCCCCAGCATTTT. Amino acid sequence: CASTEGRVNQPQHF.

This clonotype occurred many times. The J gene is TRBJ2-1, the V gene TRBV5-8, with a tentative D call TRBD2 (5 bases). The CDR3 contains 15 residues. The V gene's germline CDR1 is SGHTS and CDR2 YDEGEE. V was trimmed by 1 base and J by 5 bases, leaving 13 bases between them. The CDR3 region is CASSLWRADDNEQFF. The DNA for the CDR3 is TGTGCCAGCAGCTTGTGGCGGGCGGACGACAATGAGCAGTTCTTC.

This clonotype was seen many times. A read error may explain this, as a much larger clone is one base away. V usage is TRBV20-1 and J usage is TRBJ2-3; D is undetermined. Per germline, CDR1 DFQATT and CDR2 SNEGSKA (reference sequence). This CDR3 has 12 amino acids. The CDR3 coding sequence is TGCAGTGCTAAAAAACCCCCAGATACGCGGTATTTT. Its translation: CSAKKPPDTRYF.

The chain carries TRBV24-1 and TRBJ1-5; D not resolved. Germline V gene sequence: CDR1 KGHDR, CDR2 SFDVKD. This CDR3 is 17 amino acids long. V lost 2 bases and J 2 bases, leaving 15 bases between the germline ends. The CDR3 DNA is TGTGCCACCAGTGATTCAACGCGGGGTACGGGCAATCAGCCCCAGCATTTT. This encodes CATSDSTRGTGNQPQHF.

Many counts were recorded for this clonotype. Written as DNA, the CDR3 is TGTGCCAGCAGTGACCGGGAGCTGTTTTTT. It encodes CASSDRELFF. V and J are TRBV2 and TRBJ2-2, with D unresolved. Looked up from germline, CDR1 is SNHLY and CDR2 is FYNNEI. The ends were cut back, 3 bases at V and 9 bases at J, with 2 bases in the middle. The CDR3 is 10 amino acids.